The sequence of this TCR beta chain was determined in a study of T cell changes during pregnancy in multiple sclerosis. Trimming removed 2 bases from V and 8 bases from J, with 9 bases in between. Germline CDR1 and CDR2: LNHDA and SQIVND (reference sequence). The CDR3 length is 12 residues. Data came from immunoSEQ multiplex PCR; TCRdb stores just in-frame clones and leaves some out. Of 15,000 to 20,000 clones in the sample, 85% to 90% are singletons; the top ten hold approximately 12%. This clone occurred a few times. The material sequenced was CD8+ T cells from peripheral blood mononuclear cells, taken in the third trimester of pregnancy. This TCR derives from a female donor in good health, enrolled as a control in a pregnancy study. The rearrangement uses TRBV19 and TRBJ1-1; D call uncertain. CDR3 in DNA: TGTGCCAGTAGTATATGGTCCGGGGAAGCTTTCTTT. Encoded protein: CASSIWSGEAFF.